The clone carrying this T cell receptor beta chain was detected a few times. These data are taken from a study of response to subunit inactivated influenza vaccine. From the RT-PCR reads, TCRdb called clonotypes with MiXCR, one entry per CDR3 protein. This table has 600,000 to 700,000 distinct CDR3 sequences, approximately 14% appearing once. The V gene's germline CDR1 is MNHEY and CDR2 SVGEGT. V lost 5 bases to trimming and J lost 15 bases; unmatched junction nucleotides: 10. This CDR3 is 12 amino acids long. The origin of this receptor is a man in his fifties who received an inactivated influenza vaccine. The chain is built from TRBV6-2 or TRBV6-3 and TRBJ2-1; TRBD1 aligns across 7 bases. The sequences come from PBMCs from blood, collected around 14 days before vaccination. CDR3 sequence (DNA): TGTGCCAGCAGTCCCGACAGGGCCCGGGTGTTCTTC. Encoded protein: CASSPDRARVFF.